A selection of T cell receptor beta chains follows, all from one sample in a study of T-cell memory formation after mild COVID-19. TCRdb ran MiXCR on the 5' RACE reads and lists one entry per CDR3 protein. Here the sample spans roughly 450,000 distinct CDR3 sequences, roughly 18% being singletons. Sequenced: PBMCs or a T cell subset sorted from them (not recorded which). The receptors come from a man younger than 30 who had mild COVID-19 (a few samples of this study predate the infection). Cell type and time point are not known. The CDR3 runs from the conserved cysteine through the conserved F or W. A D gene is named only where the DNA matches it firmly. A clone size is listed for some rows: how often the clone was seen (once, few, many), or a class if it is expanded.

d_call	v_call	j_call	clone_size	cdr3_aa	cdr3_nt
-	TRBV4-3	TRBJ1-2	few	CASSQDPMTPGYTF	TGCGCCAGCAGCCAAGACCCCATGACGCCTGGCTACACCTTC
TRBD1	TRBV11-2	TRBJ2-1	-	CASSFGTGASREQFF	TGTGCCAGCAGCTTCGGCACAGGGGCTTCTCGGGAGCAGTTCTTC
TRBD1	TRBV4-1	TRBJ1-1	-	CASSLPSGQFTEAFF	TGCGCCAGCAGCCTACCTTCGGGACAGTTCACTGAAGCTTTCTTT
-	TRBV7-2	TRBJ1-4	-	CASSSPSGTNEKLFF	TGTGCCAGCAGCTCCCCCTCGGGAACTAATGAAAAACTGTTTTTT
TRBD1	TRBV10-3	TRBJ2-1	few	CATGTDRDNEQFF	TGTGCCACCGGGACAGACCGGGACAATGAGCAGTTCTTC
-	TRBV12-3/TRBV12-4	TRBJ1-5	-	CASSNSGWGNQPQHF	TGTGCCAGCAGCAACTCAGGGTGGGGCAATCAGCCCCAGCATTTT
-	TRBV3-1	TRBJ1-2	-	CASSHELTGYYGYTF	TGTGCCAGCAGCCATGAGCTTACAGGGTACTATGGCTACACCTTC
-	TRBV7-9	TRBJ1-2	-	CASSSDRHFNYGYTF	TGTGCCAGCAGCTCGGACCGGCATTTCAACTATGGCTACACCTTC
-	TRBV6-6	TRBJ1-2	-	CAAERTGNNLYGYTF	TGTGCCGCGGAACGAACAGGGAACAACCTCTATGGCTACACCTTC
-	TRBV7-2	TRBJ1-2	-	CASSSQPQGVGYTF	TGTGCCAGCAGCTCCCAACCTCAGGGAGTCGGCTACACCTTC
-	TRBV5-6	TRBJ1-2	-	CASSFSVAIWGGYTF	TGTGCCAGCAGCTTTTCGGTAGCCATATGGGGCGGCTACACCTTC